This T cell receptor beta chain is from a study of blood T cell repertoires in COVID-19. The ends lost 7 bases at V and 5 bases at J; junction bases unmatched: 4. CDR1 and CDR2 from the germline V gene are SNHLY and FYNNEI. The CDR3 totals 12 residues. Clones were read by immunoSEQ multiplex PCR, and TCRdb kept only the in-frame ones, dropping some. The data hold roughly 150,000 clones, with 85% to 90% observed a single time. V usage is TRBV2 and J usage is TRBJ2-5, with TRBD1 matching over 7 bases. The specimen sequenced was peripheral blood. The source of this sequence is a woman aged 55-69 years with active COVID-19. The CDR3 region is CASKKQGETQYF. The CDR3 nucleotides are TGTGCCAGCAAGAAACAGGGGGAGACCCAGTACTTC.